This T cell receptor (beta chain) was identified in a study of Ad26.COV2.S vaccination and SARS-CoV-2 variants. Clones were sequenced by immunoSEQ multiplex PCR, and TCRdb holds only the in-frame ones, with some missing. The table shows more than 300,000 clones, with about 86% occurring only once. This clone has just a few counts. Treatment described: roughly 18 received Ad26.COV2.S at low or high dose, single or two shots; several received placebo; per-sample allocation not given. Samples analyzed were those drawn on day 63 after the first vaccine or placebo injection. Boston provided a donor who was an adult aged 18-55 years. An Ad26 vector expressing Wuhan-strain SARS-CoV-2 spike served as the vaccine. Per germline, CDR1 SEHNR and CDR2 FQNEAQ (reference sequence). This CDR3 has 15 residues. The ends lost 5 bases at V and 6 bases at J; junction bases unmatched: 9.

The genes are TRBV7-9 and TRBJ2-2; 7 bases are shared with TRBD2. The TCR originated in a person aged 18-65 years who received the Ad26.COV2.S COVID-19 vaccine or a placebo. Sequencing was performed on peripheral blood, taken in a trial of Ad26.COV2.S vaccine versus placebo. As DNA, the CDR3 is TGTGCCAGCAGCCCCCTGACTAGCTCCCCCGGGGAGCTGTTTTTT. Protein sequence: CASSPLTSSPGELFF.